The 15 T cell receptor beta chains listed next were all sequenced from one sample in a study of untreated major depressive disorder. The data were produced by immunoSEQ multiplex PCR, yet TCRdb's version contains in-frame clones alone and is incomplete. Of around 20,000 clones in the sample, 80% to 95% were seen once. The specimen sequenced was CD4+ T cells from PBMCs. The receptors come from a man aged 30-40 years in good health.

The rearrangement uses TRBV4-3 and TRBJ2-1, with 7 bases matching TRBD1. The germline CDR1 and CDR2 sequences are LGHNA and YSLEER. The CDR3 totals 17 residues. V gave up 1 base and J gave up 0 bases; unmatched junction bases: 6. The CDR3 DNA reads as TGCGCCAGCAGCCAAGTAGGGACAGCGGACTCCTACAATGAGCAGTTCTTC. Translated, it gives CASSQVGTADSYNEQFF.

This clone was observed a single time. This rearrangement joins TRBV27 to TRBJ2-7; 7 nucleotides align to TRBD2. CDR1 and CDR2 (germline): MNHEY, SMNVEV (reference sequence). This CDR3 region has 15 residues. Germline trimming cut 6 bases from V and 0 bases from J; bases unmatched to any gene: 8. The DNA for the CDR3 is TGTGCCAGCAGCTCGTTAGCGGGTAGCTCCTACGAGCAGTACTTC. Protein sequence: CASSSLAGSSYEQYF.

The chain has TRBV9 and TRBJ2-7, with D uncertain. CDR3 length: 13 amino acids. Germline CDR1 reads SGDLS; CDR2 reads YYNGEE. V was cut by 0 bases and J by 0 bases, with 4 bases left in between. This CDR3 is CASSVDGSYEQYF. CDR3 coding DNA: TGTGCCAGCAGCGTAGATGGCTCCTACGAGCAGTACTTC.

This clone has only one observation. The chain recombines TRBV13 with TRBJ1-3; D unresolved. Looked up from germline, CDR1 is PRHDT and CDR2 is FYEKMQ (reference sequence). The V and J ends lost 0 bases and 8 bases respectively, with 14 bases between them. CDR3 length: 15 residues. CDR3 bases: TGTGCCAGCAGCTTAGGAGGGCTCCGGGCGGACACCATATATTTT. Translation gives CASSLGGLRADTIYF.

V is TRBV30 and J is TRBJ1-2, with a possible D match to TRBD1 (5 bases). V was pared by 3 bases and J by 4 bases, with 9 bases between. The CDR3 is made up of 12 amino acids. CDR1 is GTSNPN, CDR2 SVGIG, per germline (reference sequence). CDR3 region: CAWRRGSYGYTF. CDR3 coding DNA: TGTGCCTGGAGACGGGGGAGCTATGGCTACACCTTC.

J is TRBJ2-7 and V is TRBV18, with TRBD2 matching 7 bases. The V gene end was trimmed by 2 bases and the J gene end by 4 bases; junction bases not matched to a gene: 5. Germline CDR1 is KGHSH and CDR2 is LQKENI. This CDR3 region has 14 residues. DNA for the CDR3: TGTGCCAGCTCACCAATTGGACTAGAGTACGAGCAGTACTTC. It is translated as CASSPIGLEYEQYF.

The chain has TRBV19 and TRBJ2-3, with TRBD2 identical over 8 bases. The CDR3 loop spans 15 amino acids. V shed 2 bases and J 8 bases; nucleotides not matched to a gene: 9. Germline V gives CDR1 LNHDA, CDR2 SQIVND (reference sequence). CDR3: CASSISGTRRSTQYF. DNA of the CDR3: TGTGCCAGTAGTATAAGTGGGACTAGGCGGAGTACGCAGTATTTT.

This chain links TRBV30 with TRBJ1-3, with D perhaps TRBD1 (5 bases). Trimming took off 1 base at V and 0 bases at J, with 10 bases between the two ends. This CDR3 comprises 15 residues. In germline, CDR1 is GTSNPN, CDR2 SVGIG (reference sequence). CDR3 sequence (DNA): TGTGCCTGGAGTGAGGGGCCCTCCTCTGGAAACACCATATATTTT. It translates to CAWSEGPSSGNTIYF.

The rearrangement links TRBV5-6 to TRBJ1-1, with a weak D call TRBD1 (6 bases). Germline V gene data show CDR1 as SGHDT and CDR2 as YYEEEE. V gave up 3 bases and J gave up 3 bases, with 9 bases separating them. This CDR3 region has 13 residues. DNA of the CDR3: TGTGCCAGCAGCTGGACAGCTTACACTGAAGCTTTCTTT. Translating gives CASSWTAYTEAFF.

This clone was seen only once. V usage is TRBV6-6 and J usage is TRBJ1-1, with unresolved D. Germline CDR1 MNHNY, CDR2 SVGAGI (reference sequence). This CDR3 spans 15 amino acids. The germline V and J ends were trimmed by 2 bases and 2 bases, with 12 bases remaining between them. CDR3 coding DNA: TGTGCCAGCAGTTACAGGGTGGGGATTAACACTGAAGCTTTCTTT. This sequence encodes CASSYRVGINTEAFF.

The V call is TRBV5-1, the J call TRBJ1-5; maybe TRBD1 (5 bases). Trimming took 5 bases from V and 9 from J, leaving 21 bases between them. The CDR3 is 15 residues long. Germline CDR1 reads SGHRS; CDR2 reads YFSETQ. The DNA of the CDR3 is TGCGCCAGCAGTCCCTCCCCGGCAGGGATAGGGCCCCAGCATTTT. Residues: CASSPSPAGIGPQHF.

The V call is TRBV5-4, the J call TRBJ2-2, with 8 bases aligning to TRBD1. The germline V gene has CDR1 SGHNT and CDR2 YYREEE (reference sequence). The V and J ends lost 2 bases and 0 bases, in that order; junction bases with no gene match: 6. CDR3 length: 17 residues. The CDR3 here is CASSFPRGQANTGELFF. As DNA, the CDR3 is TGTGCCAGCAGCTTCCCGCGGGGACAGGCGAACACCGGGGAGCTGTTTTTT.

The chain joins TRBV12-5 to TRBJ1-5, with D perhaps TRBD1 (5 bases). Germline V gene lookup returns CDR1 LGHNT and CDR2 FRNRAP. V lost 5 bases and J 5 bases, leaving 16 bases between the germline ends. The CDR3 sequence is 15 residues long. The CDR3 is CASGPGLQRDQPQHF. The CDR3 nucleotides are TGTGCTAGTGGTCCGGGACTCCAACGGGATCAGCCCCAGCATTTT. Drawing the rest from reference TRBV12-5 and TRBJ1-5, the complete variable domain is DARVTQTPRHKVTEMGQEVTMRCQPILGHNTVFWYRQTMMQGLELLAYFRNRAPLDDSGMPKDRFSAEMPDATLATLKIQPSEPRDSAVYFCASGPGLQRDQPQHFGDGTRLSIL.

This clone occurred once. V is TRBV25-1 and J is TRBJ1-2; maybe TRBD1 (6 bases). V lost 1 base and J lost 8, with 20 bases in between. CDR1 is MGHDK and CDR2 is SYGVNS in the germline V gene. This CDR3 has 16 amino acids. The CDR3 here is CASSEFRDQGPGGYTF. CDR3 DNA: TGTGCCAGCAGTGAATTTAGGGACCAGGGGCCAGGGGGCTACACCTTC.

This chain uses TRBV30 with TRBJ2-7; TRBD1 aligns across 7 bases. The CDR3 contains 14 residues. V trimming: 4 bases; J trimming: 5 bases; junction bases outside the gene matches: 11. Germline CDR1 is GTSNPN and CDR2 is SVGIG (reference sequence). As DNA, the CDR3 is TGTGCCTGGAACAGGGGACGAGGGGCCCACGAGCAGTACTTC. As protein: CAWNRGRGAHEQYF. Together with reference TRBV30 and TRBJ2-7, the CDR3 gives the full variable domain: SQTIHQWPATLVQPVGSPLSLECTVEGTSNPNLYWYRQAAGRGLQLLFYSVGIGQISSEVPQNLSASRPQDRQFILSSKKLLLSDSGFYLCAWNRGRGAHEQYFGPGTRLTVT.